These 9 T cell receptor beta chains originate from one sample sequenced in a study of PD-1 blockade in classical Hodgkin lymphoma. Sequenced by immunoSEQ multiplex PCR; TCRdb stores in-frame clones only, minus some. The repertoire holds 120,000 to 150,000 clones, approximately 80% seen once, with 7% to 9.5% in the top ten. In every patient, relapse followed autologous stem cell transplantation, while exposure to brentuximab vedotin differed. This sample comprised peripheral blood mononuclear cells (PBMCs), obtained before the second cycle of nivolumab. The receptors come from a human donor with classical Hodgkin lymphoma.

The rearrangement links TRBV19 to TRBJ2-3; 7 nucleotides line up with TRBD1. V trimming: 5 bases; J trimming: 2 bases; junction bases outside the gene matches: 4. The CDR3 is 14 amino acids. Germline V gives CDR1 LNHDA, CDR2 SQIVND (reference sequence). CDR3 sequence: CASSLGTATDTQYF. The CDR3 coding sequence is TGTGCCAGTAGTCTGGGGACAGCCACAGATACGCAGTATTTT.

This clone was detected only once. The CDR3 loop reads CASSEIEYRLDTDTQYF. The DNA for the CDR3 is TGTGCCAGCAGTGAAATAGAATACAGGTTAGACACAGATACGCAGTATTTT. V and J are TRBV25-1 and TRBJ2-3; tentative D call: TRBD1 (5 bases). Trimming took 2 bases from V and 2 from J, leaving 17 bases between them. Germline V CDR1 and CDR2: MGHDK, SYGVNS. The CDR3 sequence is 17 residues long. The full variable domain, its missing parts supplied by reference TRBV25-1 and TRBJ2-3, is EADIYQTPRYLVIGTGKKITLECSQTMGHDKMYWYQQDPGMELHLIHYSYGVNSTEKGDLSSESTVSRIRTEHFPLTLESARPSHTSQYLCASSEIEYRLDTDTQYFGPGTRLTVL.

The table lists this clone with a few counts. V is TRBV6-6 and J is TRBJ2-7; D unresolved. CDR1 MNHNY and CDR2 SVGAGI come from the germline V gene (reference sequence). The CDR3 loop spans 12 amino acids. Trimming left V 1 base short and J 9 bases short, with 10 bases between. For the CDR3, the DNA is TGTGCCAGCAGTTACTGGGGATCTGGGCAGTACTTC. It codes for CASSYWGSGQYF.

The CDR3 region is CASSLVGRHYEQYF. For the CDR3, the DNA is TGTGCCAGCAGCTTGGTGGGACGGCACTACGAGCAGTACTTC. V and J are TRBV27 and TRBJ2-7; D assignment may be TRBD1 or TRBD2 (5 bases each). The CDR3 sequence is 14 residues long. Trimming took 6 bases from V and 3 from J, leaving 15 bases between them. Germline V lookup: CDR1 MNHEY, CDR2 SMNVEV (reference sequence).

This clone was found once. V and J are TRBV6-5 and TRBJ1-2, with TRBD1 matching 7 bases. The CDR3 is made up of 15 amino acids. Trimming removed 1 base from V and 4 bases from J; junction bases left unmatched: 6. The germline V gene has CDR1 MNHEY and CDR2 SVGAGI. The CDR3 sequence is CASSYLRQGSYGYTF. The CDR3 coding sequence is TGTGCCAGCAGTTACTTAAGACAGGGCTCCTATGGCTACACCTTC.

The genes are TRBV27 and TRBJ2-7; TRBD2 matches at 9 bases. The CDR3 has 16 amino acids. In germline, CDR1 is MNHEY, CDR2 SMNVEV (reference sequence). Losses at the gene ends were 3 bases for V and 1 base for J; bases not matched to a gene: 7. DNA of the CDR3: TGTGCCAGCAGTTTCCCAGCGGGAGGCCCTTCCTACGAGCAGTACTTC. This codes for CASSFPAGGPSYEQYF.

The chain carries TRBV28 and TRBJ1-2; possibly TRBD1 for D (6 bases). Germline V gene sequence: CDR1 MDHEN, CDR2 SYDVKM. The V and J ends lost 3 bases and 3 bases respectively, with 14 bases between them. The CDR3 runs to 15 residues. CDR3: CASSFLGGAYYGYTF. The CDR3 nucleotides read TGTGCCAGCAGTTTTTTGGGGGGCGCCTACTATGGCTACACCTTC.

This clone was recorded a few times. The genes are TRBV6-5 and TRBJ1-2, with D hard to call. The germline V gene has CDR1 MNHEY and CDR2 SVGAGI. The length of the CDR3 is 12 residues. V lost 6 bases and J 3 bases, leaving 8 bases between the germline ends. CDR3: CASRRNDYGYTF. DNA of the CDR3: TGTGCCAGCAGGAGGAACGACTATGGCTACACCTTC.

Only a few counts were recorded for this clone. The J gene is TRBJ1-1, the V gene TRBV12-5; D gene ambiguous. The CDR3 is 13 residues long. V was shortened by 5 bases and J by 2 bases, with 9 bases between the two germline ends. In germline, CDR1 is LGHNT, CDR2 FRNRAP. The CDR3 spells CASGLGINTEAFF. The CDR3 nucleotides read TGTGCTAGTGGTCTGGGAATAAACACTGAAGCTTTCTTT.